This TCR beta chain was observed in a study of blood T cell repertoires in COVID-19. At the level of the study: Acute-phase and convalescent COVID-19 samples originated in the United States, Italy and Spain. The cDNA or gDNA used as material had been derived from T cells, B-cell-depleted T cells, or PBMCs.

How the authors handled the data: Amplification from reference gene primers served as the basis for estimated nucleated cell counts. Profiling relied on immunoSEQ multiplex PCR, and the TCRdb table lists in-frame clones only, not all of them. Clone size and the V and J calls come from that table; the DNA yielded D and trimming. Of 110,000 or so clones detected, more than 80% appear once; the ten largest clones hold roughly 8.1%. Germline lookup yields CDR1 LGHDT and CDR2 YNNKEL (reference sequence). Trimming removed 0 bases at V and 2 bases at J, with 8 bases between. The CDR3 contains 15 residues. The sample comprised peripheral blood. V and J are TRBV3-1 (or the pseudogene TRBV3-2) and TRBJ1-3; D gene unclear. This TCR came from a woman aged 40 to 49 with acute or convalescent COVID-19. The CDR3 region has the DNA TGTGCCAGCAGCCAAGAAGCGGGCCCTGGAAACACCATATATTTT. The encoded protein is CASSQEAGPGNTIYF.